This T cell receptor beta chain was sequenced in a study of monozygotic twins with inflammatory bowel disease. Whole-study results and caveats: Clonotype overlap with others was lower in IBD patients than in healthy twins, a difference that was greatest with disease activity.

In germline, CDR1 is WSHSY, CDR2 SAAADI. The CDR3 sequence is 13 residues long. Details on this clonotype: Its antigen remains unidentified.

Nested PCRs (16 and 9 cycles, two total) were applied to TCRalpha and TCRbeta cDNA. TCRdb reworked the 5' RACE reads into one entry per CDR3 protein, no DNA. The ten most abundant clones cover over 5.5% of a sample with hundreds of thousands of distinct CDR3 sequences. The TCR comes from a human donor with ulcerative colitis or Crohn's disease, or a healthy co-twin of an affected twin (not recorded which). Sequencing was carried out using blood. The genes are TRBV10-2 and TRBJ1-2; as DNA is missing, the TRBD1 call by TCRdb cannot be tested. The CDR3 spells CASSAGTGFLPTF.